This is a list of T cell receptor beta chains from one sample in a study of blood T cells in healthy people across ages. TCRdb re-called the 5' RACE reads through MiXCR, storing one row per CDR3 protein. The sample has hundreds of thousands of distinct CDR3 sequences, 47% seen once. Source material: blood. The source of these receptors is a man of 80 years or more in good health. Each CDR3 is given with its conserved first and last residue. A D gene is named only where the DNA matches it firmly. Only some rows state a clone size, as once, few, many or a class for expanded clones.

DNA: TGCAGCGTTGCCGGGAGCTACAATGAGCAGTACTTC
CDR3: CSVAGSYNEQYF
J: TRBJ2-7
V: TRBV29-1
D: .
size: .

DNA: TGCAGTGCTAGAGGGGAATTACAAGAGACCCAGTACTTC
CDR3: CSARGELQETQYF
J: TRBJ2-5
V: TRBV20-1
D: .
size: few

DNA: TGCGCCAGCAGCCGAGGACTTGAAAGCTACGAGCAGTACTTC
CDR3: CASSRGLESYEQYF
J: TRBJ2-7
V: TRBV4-3
D: .
size: .

DNA: TGTGCCAGCAGCCCACAGCCTACCACAGATACGCAGTATTTT
CDR3: CASSPQPTTDTQYF
J: TRBJ2-3
V: TRBV7-2
D: .
size: .

DNA: TGTGCCGGCTCAAAAGCGGGCACAAATGAGCAGTTCTTC
CDR3: CAGSKAGTNEQFF
J: TRBJ2-1
V: TRBV7-9
D: .
size: .

DNA: TGTGCCAGCAGCGTAGAGTCTAGCAAGGCCTCCTACAATGAGCAGTTCTTC
CDR3: CASSVESSKASYNEQFF
J: TRBJ2-1
V: TRBV9
D: .
size: .

DNA: TGTGCCAGCAGCGCTAGCGTCGGGACAGGCGACTACGAGCAGTACTTC
CDR3: CASSASVGTGDYEQYF
J: TRBJ2-7
V: TRBV7-2
D: TRBD1
size: few

DNA: TGCGCCAGCAGCTTGGTTGCGACTAGAGGGCAAGAGACCCAGTACTTC
CDR3: CASSLVATRGQETQYF
J: TRBJ2-5
V: TRBV5-1
D: .
size: .

DNA: TGTGCCAGCGGTTCGGCAAGGAACACTGAAGCTTTCTTT
CDR3: CASGSARNTEAFF
J: TRBJ1-1
V: TRBV6-1
D: .
size: few

DNA: TGCGCCAGCAGCTTCTCGGGAGAGAATTACAATGAGCAGTTCTTC
CDR3: CASSFSGENYNEQFF
J: TRBJ2-1
V: TRBV5-1
D: .
size: few

DNA: TGTGCCAGCAGCTTATCCGACAGGGGAGCATACGAGCAGTACTTC
CDR3: CASSLSDRGAYEQYF
J: TRBJ2-7
V: TRBV7-2
D: TRBD1
size: few

DNA: TGTGCCAGCAGTTTAACACAGCCTTCCTACGAGCAGTACTTC
CDR3: CASSLTQPSYEQYF
J: TRBJ2-7
V: TRBV12-3/TRBV12-4
D: .
size: .

DNA: TGTGCCAGCATGACTCACGCCACGTGGGAGGGGAGCTCCTACGAGCAGTACTTC
CDR3: CASMTHATWEGSSYEQYF
J: TRBJ2-7
V: TRBV27
D: TRBD2
size: .

DNA: TGTGCCAGCTGGTTCCTGGGGGCTAACTATGGCTACACCTTC
CDR3: CASWFLGANYGYTF
J: TRBJ1-2
V: TRBV5-5
D: .
size: .

DNA: TGTGCCAGCAGCTTAGCGGAAGGGACAGGCTGGAATGGCTACACCTTC
CDR3: CASSLAEGTGWNGYTF
J: TRBJ1-2
V: TRBV7-2
D: TRBD1
size: .

DNA: TGTGCCAGCAGTTTTTCACAGTATAGCAATCAGCCCCAGCATTTT
CDR3: CASSFSQYSNQPQHF
J: TRBJ1-5
V: TRBV6-5
D: .
size: few

DNA: TGCAGTGCTAGTGGACAGATTAACACTGAAGCTTTCTTT
CDR3: CSASGQINTEAFF
J: TRBJ1-1
V: TRBV20-1
D: .
size: .

DNA: TGCGCCAGCAGCCAAGCGTGGGGGAACCAGCCCCAGCATTTT
CDR3: CASSQAWGNQPQHF
J: TRBJ1-5
V: TRBV4-3
D: .
size: .

DNA: TGTGCCAGCAGCCCCGGTCGGGGAGGCTCCTACGAGCAGTACTTC
CDR3: CASSPGRGGSYEQYF
J: TRBJ2-7
V: TRBV7-8
D: .
size: .

DNA: TGTGCCAGCTGCCCCCAAACGGACGGGAGGGTCACAGATACGCAGTATTTT
CDR3: CASCPQTDGRVTDTQYF
J: TRBJ2-3
V: TRBV9
D: TRBD2
size: .

DNA: TGTGCCAGCAGTGAAAGGGGAGGAGGTGCGGTAAACTATGGCTACACCTTC
CDR3: CASSERGGGAVNYGYTF
J: TRBJ1-2
V: TRBV6-1
D: .
size: .

DNA: TGCAGTGCTAGTCACGGGACCGGGGCATACAATGAGCAGTTCTTC
CDR3: CSASHGTGAYNEQFF
J: TRBJ2-1
V: TRBV20-1
D: .
size: .